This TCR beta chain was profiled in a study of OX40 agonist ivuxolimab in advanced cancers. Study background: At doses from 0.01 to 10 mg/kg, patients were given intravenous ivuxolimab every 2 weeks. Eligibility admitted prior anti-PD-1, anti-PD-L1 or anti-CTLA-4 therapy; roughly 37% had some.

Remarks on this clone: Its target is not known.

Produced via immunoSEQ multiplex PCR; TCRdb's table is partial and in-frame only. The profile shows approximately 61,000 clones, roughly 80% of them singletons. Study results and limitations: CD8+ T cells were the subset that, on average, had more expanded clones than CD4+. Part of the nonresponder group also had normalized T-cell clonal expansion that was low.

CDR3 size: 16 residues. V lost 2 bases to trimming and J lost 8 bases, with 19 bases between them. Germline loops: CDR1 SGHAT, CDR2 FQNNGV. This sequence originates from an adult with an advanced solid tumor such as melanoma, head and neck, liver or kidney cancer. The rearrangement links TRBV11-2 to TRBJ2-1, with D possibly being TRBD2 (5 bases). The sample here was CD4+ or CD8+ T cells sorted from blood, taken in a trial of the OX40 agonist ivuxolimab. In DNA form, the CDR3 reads TGTGCCAGCAGCTTAACAGCGGCCTTCTATTCGGATGAGCAGTTCTTC. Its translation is CASSLTAAFYSDEQFF.